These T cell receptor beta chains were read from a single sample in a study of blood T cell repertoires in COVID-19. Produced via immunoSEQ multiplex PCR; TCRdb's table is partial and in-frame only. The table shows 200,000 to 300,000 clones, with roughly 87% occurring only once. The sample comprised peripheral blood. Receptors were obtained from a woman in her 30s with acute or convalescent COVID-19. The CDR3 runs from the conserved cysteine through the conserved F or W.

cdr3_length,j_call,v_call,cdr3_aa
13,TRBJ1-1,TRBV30,CAWGDSMNTEAFF
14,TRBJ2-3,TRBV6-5,CASRTSGTADTQYF
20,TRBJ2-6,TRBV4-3,CASSQDLGAGLISGANVLTF
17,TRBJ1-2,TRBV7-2,CASSLLGGAQINYGYTF
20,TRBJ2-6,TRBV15,CATSRDPMGLAGVGANVLTF
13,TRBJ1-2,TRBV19,CASSIGLTGGYTF
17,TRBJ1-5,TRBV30,CAWSVRVGTGGYQPQHF
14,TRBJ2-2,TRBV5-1,CASSLGAAGGELFF
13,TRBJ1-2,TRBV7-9,CASSSTGGYGYTF
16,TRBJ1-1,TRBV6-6,CASSRRTGTMNTEAFF
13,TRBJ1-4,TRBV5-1,CASRTPGEEKLFF
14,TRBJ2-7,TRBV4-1,CASSQGSGRGEQYF
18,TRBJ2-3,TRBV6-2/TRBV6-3,CASSYQGLAGVFGDTQYF
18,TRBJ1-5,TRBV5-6,CASSLWDRGRGGNQPQHF
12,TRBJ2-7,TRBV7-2,CASSLNSYEQYF
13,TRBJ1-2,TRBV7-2,CASSPTGGFGYTF
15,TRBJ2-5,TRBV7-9,CASSLGDRGQETQYF
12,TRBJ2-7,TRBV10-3,CATQGSSYEQYF
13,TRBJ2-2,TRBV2,CASGQGNPGELFF
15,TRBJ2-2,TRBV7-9,CASSERGTNTGELFF
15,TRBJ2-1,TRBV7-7,CASSQTAGGYNEQFF
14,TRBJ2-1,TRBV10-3,CAISKAGGIIEQFF
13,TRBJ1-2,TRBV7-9,CASSLGTAYGYTF
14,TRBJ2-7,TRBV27,CASSFNPGSYEQYF
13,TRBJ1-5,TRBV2,CARSDSRNQPQHF
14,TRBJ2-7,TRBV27,CASSSQGPLREQYF
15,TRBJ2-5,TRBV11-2,CASSRPGTGGETQYF
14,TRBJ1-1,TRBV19,CASSIRGGPEGAFF
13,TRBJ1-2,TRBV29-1,CSVETASLRGYTF
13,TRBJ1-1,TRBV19,CASSVTGGPEAFF
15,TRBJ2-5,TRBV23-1,CASSQSDGRKETQYF
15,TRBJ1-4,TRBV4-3,CASSQIPGTDGKLFF
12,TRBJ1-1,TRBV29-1,CSVGAVNTEAFF
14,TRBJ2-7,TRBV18,CASSRAGMTYEQYF
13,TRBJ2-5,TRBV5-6,CASSGGGAETQYF